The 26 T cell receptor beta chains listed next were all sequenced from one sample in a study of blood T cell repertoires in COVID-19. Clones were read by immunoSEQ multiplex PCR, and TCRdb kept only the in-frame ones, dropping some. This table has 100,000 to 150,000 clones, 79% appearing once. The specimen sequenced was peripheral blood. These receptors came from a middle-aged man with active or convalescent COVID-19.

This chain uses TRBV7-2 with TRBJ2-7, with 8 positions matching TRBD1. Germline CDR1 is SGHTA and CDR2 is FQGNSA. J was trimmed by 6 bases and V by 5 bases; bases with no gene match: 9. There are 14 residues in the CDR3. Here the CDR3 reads CASSQNRGNSEQYF. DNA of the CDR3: TGTGCCAGCAGCCAAAACAGGGGGAACTCCGAGCAGTACTTC.

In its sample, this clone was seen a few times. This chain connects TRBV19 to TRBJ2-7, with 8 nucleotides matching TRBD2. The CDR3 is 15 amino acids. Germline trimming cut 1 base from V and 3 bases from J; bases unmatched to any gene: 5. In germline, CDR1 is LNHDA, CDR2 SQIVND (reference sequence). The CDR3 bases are TGTGCCAGTAGTATAGTTCGGGGGGGGAACTACGAGCAGTACTTC. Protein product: CASSIVRGGNYEQYF.

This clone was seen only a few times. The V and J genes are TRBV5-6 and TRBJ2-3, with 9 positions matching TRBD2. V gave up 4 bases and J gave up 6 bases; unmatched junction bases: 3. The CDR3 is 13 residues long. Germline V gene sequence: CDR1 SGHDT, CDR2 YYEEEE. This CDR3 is CASSHLAGDTQYF. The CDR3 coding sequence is TGTGCCAGCAGCCACCTAGCGGGGGATACGCAGTATTTT.

CDR3 coding DNA: TGCGCCAGCAGTGAGTCGGGGAGGGAAGAGCAGTTCTTC. Amino acid sequence: CASSESGREEQFF. The J gene is TRBJ2-1, the V gene TRBV10-1; 7 positions agree with TRBD2. The CDR3 is made up of 13 amino acids. The V gene's germline CDR1 is WNHNN and CDR2 SYGVQD (reference sequence). The V segment lost 0 bases and the J segment 10 bases; nucleotides outside the gene matches: 3.

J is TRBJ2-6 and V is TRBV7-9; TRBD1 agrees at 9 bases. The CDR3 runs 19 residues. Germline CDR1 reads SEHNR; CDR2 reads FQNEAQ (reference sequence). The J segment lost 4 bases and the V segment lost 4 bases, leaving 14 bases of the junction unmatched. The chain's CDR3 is CASSSWRDRAITGANVLTF. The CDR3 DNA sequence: TGTGCCAGCAGCTCCTGGCGGGACAGGGCCATCACCGGGGCCAACGTCCTGACTTTC.

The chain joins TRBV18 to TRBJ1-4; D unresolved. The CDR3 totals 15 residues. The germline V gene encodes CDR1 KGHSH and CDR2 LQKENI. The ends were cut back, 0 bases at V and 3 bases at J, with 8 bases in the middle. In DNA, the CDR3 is TGTGCCAGCTCACCACCGGGAGACTCTAATGAAAAACTGTTTTTT. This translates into CASSPPGDSNEKLFF. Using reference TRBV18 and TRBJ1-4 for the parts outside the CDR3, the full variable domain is NAGVMQNPRHLVRRRGQEARLRCSPMKGHSHVYWYRQLPEEGLKFMVYLQKENIIDESGMPKERFSAEFPKEGPSILRIQQVVRGDSAAYFCASSPPGDSNEKLFFGSGTQLSVL.

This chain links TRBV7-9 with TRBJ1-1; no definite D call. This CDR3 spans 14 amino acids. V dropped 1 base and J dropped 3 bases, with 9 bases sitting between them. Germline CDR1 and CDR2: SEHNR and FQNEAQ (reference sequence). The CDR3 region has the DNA TGTGCCAGCAGCTTAGTAATGGAGGACACTGAAGCTTTCTTT. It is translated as CASSLVMEDTEAFF.

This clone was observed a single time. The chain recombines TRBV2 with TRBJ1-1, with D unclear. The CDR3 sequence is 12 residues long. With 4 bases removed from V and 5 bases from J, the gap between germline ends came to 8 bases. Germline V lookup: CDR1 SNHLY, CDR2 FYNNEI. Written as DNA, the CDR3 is TGTGCCAGCAGTGGAGACACAACTGAAGCTTTCTTT. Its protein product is CASSGDTTEAFF.

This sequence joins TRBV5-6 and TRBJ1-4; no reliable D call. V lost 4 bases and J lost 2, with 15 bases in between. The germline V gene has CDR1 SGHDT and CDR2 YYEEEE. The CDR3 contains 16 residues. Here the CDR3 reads CASSTTTGWTNEKLFF. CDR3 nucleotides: TGTGCCAGCAGCACCACGACCGGGTGGACTAATGAAAAACTGTTTTTT.

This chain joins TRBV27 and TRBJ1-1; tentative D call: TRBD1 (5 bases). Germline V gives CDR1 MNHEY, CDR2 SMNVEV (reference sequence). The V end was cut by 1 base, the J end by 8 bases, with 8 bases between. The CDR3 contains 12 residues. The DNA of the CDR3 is TGTGCCAGCAGTTTATATCCAGGGGAAGCTTTCTTT. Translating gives CASSLYPGEAFF.

As DNA, the CDR3 is TGTGCCAGCAGATACCAGGGAGAAGCTTTCTTT. Amino acids: CASRYQGEAFF. V and J are TRBV6-5 and TRBJ1-1, with D possibly being TRBD1 (5 bases). From germline, CDR1 is MNHEY and CDR2 SVGAGI. V lost 6 bases, J lost 8 bases, and 10 bases lay in between. The CDR3 is 11 residues long.

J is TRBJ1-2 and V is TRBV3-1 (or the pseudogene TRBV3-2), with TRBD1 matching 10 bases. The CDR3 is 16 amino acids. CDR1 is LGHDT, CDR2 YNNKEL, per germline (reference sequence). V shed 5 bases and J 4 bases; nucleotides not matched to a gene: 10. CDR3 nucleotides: TGTGCCAGCAGCGCTTCGACAGGGGGCCTCGGCTATGGCTACACCTTC. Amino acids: CASSASTGGLGYGYTF.

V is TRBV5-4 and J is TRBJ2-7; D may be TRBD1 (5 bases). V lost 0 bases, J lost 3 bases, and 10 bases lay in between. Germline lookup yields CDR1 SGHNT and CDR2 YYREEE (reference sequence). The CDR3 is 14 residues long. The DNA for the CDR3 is TGTGCCAGCAGCTTGGCCCCCCAGGGCTACGAGCAGTACTTC. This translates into CASSLAPQGYEQYF.

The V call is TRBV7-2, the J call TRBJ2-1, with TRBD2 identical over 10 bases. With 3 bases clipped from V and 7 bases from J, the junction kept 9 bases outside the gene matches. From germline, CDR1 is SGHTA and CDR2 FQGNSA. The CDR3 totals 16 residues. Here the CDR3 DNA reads TGTGCCAGCAGCTTTTGGTCGAGCGGGGGGGGAAATGAGCAGTTCTTC. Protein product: CASSFWSSGGGNEQFF.

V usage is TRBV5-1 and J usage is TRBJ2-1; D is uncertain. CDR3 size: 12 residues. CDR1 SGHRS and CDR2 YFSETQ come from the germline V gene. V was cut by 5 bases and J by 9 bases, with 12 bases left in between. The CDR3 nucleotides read TGCGCCAGCAGTTATACAAGAAGTGAGCAGTTCTTC. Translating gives CASSYTRSEQFF.

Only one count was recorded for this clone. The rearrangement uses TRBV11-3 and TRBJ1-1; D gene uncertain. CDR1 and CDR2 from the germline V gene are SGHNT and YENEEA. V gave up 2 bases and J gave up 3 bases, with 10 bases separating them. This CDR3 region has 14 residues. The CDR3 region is CASSLMYQDTEAFF. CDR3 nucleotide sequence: TGTGCCAGCAGCTTAATGTACCAGGACACTGAAGCTTTCTTT. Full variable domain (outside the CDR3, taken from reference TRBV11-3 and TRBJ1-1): EAGVVQSPRYKIIEKKQPVAFWCNPISGHNTLYWYLQNLGQGPELLIRYENEEAVDDSQLPKDRFSAERLKGVDSTLKIQPAELGDSAVYLCASSLMYQDTEAFFGQGTRLTVV.

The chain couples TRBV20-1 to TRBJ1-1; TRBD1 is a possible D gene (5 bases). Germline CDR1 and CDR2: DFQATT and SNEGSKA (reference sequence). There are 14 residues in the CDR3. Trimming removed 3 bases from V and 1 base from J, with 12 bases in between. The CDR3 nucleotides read TGCAGTGCTAGTCGTGCGGGGGGGAACACTGAAGCTTTCTTT. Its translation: CSASRAGGNTEAFF.

In nucleotides, the CDR3 is TGTGCCAGCAGCCCCGGGGTGCAGGGGGTAAACCAGCCCCAGCATTTT. Protein product: CASSPGVQGVNQPQHF. The rearrangement joins TRBV7-9 to TRBJ1-5, with 7 nucleotides matching TRBD1. The CDR3 runs 16 residues. CDR1 is SEHNR, CDR2 FQNEAQ, per germline (reference sequence). V shed 5 bases and J 7 bases; nucleotides not matched to a gene: 14.

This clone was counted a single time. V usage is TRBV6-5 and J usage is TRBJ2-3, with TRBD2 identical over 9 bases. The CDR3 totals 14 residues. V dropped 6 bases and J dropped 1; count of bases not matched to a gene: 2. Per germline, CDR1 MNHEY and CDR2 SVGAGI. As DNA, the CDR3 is TGTGCCAGCAGGCCTAGCGGGGGCACAGATACGCAGTATTTT. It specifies CASRPSGGTDTQYF.

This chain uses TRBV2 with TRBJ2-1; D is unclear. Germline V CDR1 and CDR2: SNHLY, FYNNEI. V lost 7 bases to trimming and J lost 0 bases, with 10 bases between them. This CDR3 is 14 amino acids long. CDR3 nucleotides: TGTGCCAGCACGATGCTCAGCTCCTACAATGAGCAGTTCTTC. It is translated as CASTMLSSYNEQFF.

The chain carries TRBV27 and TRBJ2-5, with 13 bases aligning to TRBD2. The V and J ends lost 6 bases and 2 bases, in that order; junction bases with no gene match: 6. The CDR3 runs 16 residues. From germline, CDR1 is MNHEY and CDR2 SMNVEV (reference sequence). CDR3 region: CASSPILAGGQETQYF. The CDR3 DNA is TGTGCCAGCAGCCCGATACTAGCGGGGGGGCAAGAGACCCAGTACTTC.

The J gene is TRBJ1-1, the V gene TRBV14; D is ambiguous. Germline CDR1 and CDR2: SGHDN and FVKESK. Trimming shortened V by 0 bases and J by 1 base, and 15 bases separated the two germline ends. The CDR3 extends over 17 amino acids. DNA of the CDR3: TGTGCCAGCAGCCAAGAGTTACTCGGGCGGGGGAACACTGAAGCTTTCTTT. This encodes CASSQELLGRGNTEAFF.

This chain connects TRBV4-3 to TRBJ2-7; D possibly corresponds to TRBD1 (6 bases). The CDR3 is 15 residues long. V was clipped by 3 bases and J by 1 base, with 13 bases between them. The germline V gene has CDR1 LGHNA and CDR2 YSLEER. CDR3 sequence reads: CASSQVNRESYEQYF. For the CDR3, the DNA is TGCGCCAGCAGCCAGGTTAACAGGGAATCCTACGAGCAGTACTTC.

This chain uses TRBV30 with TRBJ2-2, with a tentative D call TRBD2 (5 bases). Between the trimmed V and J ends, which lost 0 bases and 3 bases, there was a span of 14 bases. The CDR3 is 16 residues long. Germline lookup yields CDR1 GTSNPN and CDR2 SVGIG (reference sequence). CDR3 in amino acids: CAWSVIAPPYTGELFF. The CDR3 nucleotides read TGTGCCTGGAGTGTAATAGCGCCCCCTTACACCGGGGAGCTGTTTTTT.

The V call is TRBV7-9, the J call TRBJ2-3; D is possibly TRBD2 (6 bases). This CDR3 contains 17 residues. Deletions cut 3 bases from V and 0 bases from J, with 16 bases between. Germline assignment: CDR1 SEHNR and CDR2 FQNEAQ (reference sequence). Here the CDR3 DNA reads TGTGCCAGCAGCTTGGAGGCTGGCGGACTAAGCACAGATACGCAGTATTTT. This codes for CASSLEAGGLSTDTQYF.

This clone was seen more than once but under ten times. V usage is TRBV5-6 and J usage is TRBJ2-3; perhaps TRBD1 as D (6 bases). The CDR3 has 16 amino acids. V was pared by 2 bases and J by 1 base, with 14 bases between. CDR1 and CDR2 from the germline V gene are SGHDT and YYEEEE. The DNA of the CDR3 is TGTGCCAGCAGCTTCCAACCAGGGGTGGGCACAGATACGCAGTATTTT. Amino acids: CASSFQPGVGTDTQYF.